What follows describes a single T cell receptor beta chain. Germline V gene data show CDR1 as DFQATT and CDR2 as SNEGSKA (reference sequence). Trimming shortened V by 1 base and J by 5 bases, and 14 bases separated the two germline ends. The CDR3 has 14 amino acids. TCRdb processed the RT-PCR reads anew with MiXCR; each CDR3 protein has one entry. The sample comprises about 680,000 distinct CDR3 sequences, 14% of which are singletons, and 3% to 4.5% rests with the top ten. The source is a female donor in good health, serving as a healthy control. The sequenced material came from memory CD4+ T cells from blood. The chain carries TRBV20-1 and TRBJ1-1, with a tentative D call TRBD1 (5 bases). The CDR3 reads CSARAGGGKTEAFF. The CDR3 nucleotides are TGCAGTGCTAGAGCAGGCGGGGGGAAGACTGAAGCTTTCTTT.